Sequencing of this T cell receptor beta chain was carried out in a study of blood T cell repertoires in COVID-19 (dated by TCRdb to 2020 to 2021). In terms of the full investigation: Samples from collaborators originated in the United States, Italy and Spain and spanned both the acute and convalescent phases of COVID-19. The material from the prospective study consisted of cDNA or gDNA derived from T cells, B-cell-depleted T cells, or PBMCs. The dataset comprised deeply sampled blood TCRbeta repertoires from subjects exposed to, actively infected with, or recovered from COVID-19. The repertoires were made available in a free public database intended to serve as a resource for research on the immune response to SARS-CoV-2. Samples came from the ongoing ImmuneRACE study (first 160 participants) plus 1,254 subjects from 6 global collaborators. Nearly every sample came with metadata listing a de-identified subject ID, COVID-19 status, age in years and sex. Where available, HLA class I and class II types were taken from metadata supplied by the sample provider and were not determined by assay-based typing.

From the cysteine up to the phenylalanine, the CDR3 has a length of 10 residues. Kept here is only the CDR3 DNA, which spans 30 bases and is read in frame from base 1. The junction shows trimming of 6 bases on V and 5 bases on J, plus 7 bases between the germline ends. Sequences DFQATT (CDR1) and SNEGSKA (CDR2) are obtained from the germline V gene (reference sequence). One collaborating source in Seattle enrolled patients during active infection and followed them longitudinally through the course of disease. Whole blood was collected in K2EDTA tubes by collaborating institutions according to the institutions' own protocols. For TCRbeta analysis, collaborator samples were shipped as frozen whole blood, as isolated PBMCs, or as DNA extracted from either sample type. Broad study findings and their caveats: How much clinical and demographic metadata was included differed by source and by participant, and the metadata was provided uncurated.

The immunoSEQ Assay, a bias-controlled multiplex PCR, was used to amplify TCRbeta CDR3 regions from genomic DNA. For the original study's pipeline: The number of nucleated cells in each sample was estimated by amplification of reference gene primers within the assay. Sequence reads were collapsed and filtered to measure the absolute abundance of every unique TCRbeta CDR3 rearrangement. For each sample, productive Simpson clonality was calculated as the square root of Simpson's diversity index across productive rearrangements. Drawn from immuneACCESS, this table holds only the in-frame rearrangements with V and J called that TCRdb kept. Clones are partly lost; checked studies trace under half to an unresolved V gene and leave the rest unexplained. The V and J calls and clone size were taken over from that table, and D and trimming were inferred from the DNA. Across this sample there are approximately 330,000 clones, with roughly 90% seen only once. The ten largest clones take up under 1.1% of the sample.

Turning to this clone: The specificity of this receptor is unknown. Nothing much larger sits one base from this clone, and base qualities are not available.

Sequencing used peripheral blood. The chain employs TRBV20-1 and TRBJ1-1; TRBD1 is a weak D gene call, 6 bases matching. The sequence was obtained from a woman aged 40 to 49 with COVID-19, enrolled during active disease. The encoded CDR3 is CSAGGTEAFF. The sequenced DNA: TGCAGTGCAGGGGGAACTGAAGCTTTCTTT.